Here is one T cell receptor beta chain with its context. What it recognizes is unknown. The entry originates in a study of OX40 agonist ivuxolimab in advanced cancers. Overall study: Participants averaged approximately 65 years of age (range about 23 to 79) and were about 85% male. Partial responses were achieved by three patients, one with hepatocellular carcinoma and two with cutaneous melanoma.

The CDR3 has 19 amino acids. Germline lookup yields CDR1 SGHDN and CDR2 FVKESK. V gave up 4 bases and J gave up 0 bases; unmatched junction bases: 10. The protocol was immunoSEQ multiplex PCR, while the TCRdb copy is restricted to in-frame clones and leaves out a portion. The table lists tens of thousands of clones, about 85% of them singletons. Study results and limitations: Normalized T-cell clonal expansion was also low in some nonresponders.

Drawing of blood for sampling happened at baseline, at cycle 4 day 1, and at cycle 7 day 1. The source of this sequence is an adult with an advanced solid tumor such as melanoma, head and neck, liver or kidney cancer. The chain recombines TRBV14 with TRBJ2-6, with 9 bases identical to TRBD2. This material consisted of CD4+ or CD8+ T cells sorted from blood, taken in a trial of the OX40 agonist ivuxolimab. CDR3 coding DNA: TGTGCCAGCAGCCCCCTTCCGGCGGGGGGGAGCTCTGGGGCCAACGTCCTGACTTTC. Its protein product is CASSPLPAGGSSGANVLTF.